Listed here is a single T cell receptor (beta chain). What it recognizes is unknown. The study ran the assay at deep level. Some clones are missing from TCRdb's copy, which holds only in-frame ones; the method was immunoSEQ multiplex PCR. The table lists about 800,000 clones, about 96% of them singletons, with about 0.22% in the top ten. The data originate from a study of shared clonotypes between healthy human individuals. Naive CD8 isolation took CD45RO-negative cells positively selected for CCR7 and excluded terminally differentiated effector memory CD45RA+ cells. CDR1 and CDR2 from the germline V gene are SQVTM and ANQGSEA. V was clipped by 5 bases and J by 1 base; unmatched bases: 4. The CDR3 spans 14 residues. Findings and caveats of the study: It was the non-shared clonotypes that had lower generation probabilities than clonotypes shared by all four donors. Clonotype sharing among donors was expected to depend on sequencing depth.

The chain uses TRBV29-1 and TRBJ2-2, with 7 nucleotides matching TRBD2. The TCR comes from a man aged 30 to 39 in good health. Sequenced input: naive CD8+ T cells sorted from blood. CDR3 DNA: TGCAGCGTTCCTAGCGGAAGGAACACCGGGGAGCTGTTTTTT. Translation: CSVPSGRNTGELFF.